The 12 T cell receptor beta chains in this list originate from one sample, sequenced in a study of CD8+ T cells in alopecia areata. TCR sequencing used cDNA made by reverse transcription of extracted RNA. Measured with immunoSEQ multiplex PCR; TCRdb has only the in-frame clones, and not every one. The sample includes 100,000 to 150,000 clones, 49% of them seen just once. Sequences were derived from CD8+ T cells sorted from blood, sampled at week 0. The source of these receptors is a human donor with alopecia areata.

This chain links TRBV11-2 with TRBJ2-7; TRBD1 might be the D (5 bases). V shed 3 bases and J shed 3 bases, with 9 bases lying between them. Germline CDR1 reads SGHAT; CDR2 reads FQNNGV. The CDR3 covers 13 residues. This CDR3 is CASSFDRLYEQYF. CDR3 bases: TGTGCCAGCAGCTTCGACAGACTCTACGAGCAGTACTTC.

This clone was seen repeatedly, ten times or more. The rearrangement uses TRBV5-4 and TRBJ1-2; 7 nucleotides align to TRBD1. CDR3 length equals 17 residues. Germline values: CDR1 SGHNT, CDR2 YYREEE (reference sequence). Trimming removed 4 bases from V and 6 bases from J; junction bases left unmatched: 18. In nucleotides, the CDR3 is TGTGCCAGCAGCCTGAACCCGAAGACAAGACAGGGCCATGGCTACACCTTC. Encoded protein: CASSLNPKTRQGHGYTF.

V gene TRBV9 combines with J gene TRBJ2-7; TRBD1 aligns across 9 bases. Looked up from germline, CDR1 is SGDLS and CDR2 is YYNGEE. J was trimmed by 2 bases and V by 4 bases; bases with no gene match: 7. The CDR3 has 15 residues. The CDR3, as DNA: TGTGCCAGCAGCACAGGACAGGGGCCTGCCTACGAGCAGTACTTC. This sequence encodes CASSTGQGPAYEQYF. Combining the CDR3 with reference TRBV9 and TRBJ2-7 gives the whole variable domain DSGVTQTPKHLITATGQRVTLRCSPRSGDLSVYWYQQSLDQGLQFLIQYYNGEERAKGNILERFSAQQFPDLHSELNLSSLELGDSALYFCASSTGQGPAYEQYFGPGTRLTVT.

This chain uses TRBV19 with TRBJ2-2, with TRBD1 identical over 8 bases. The CDR3 has 13 amino acids. The V segment lost 10 bases and the J segment 4 bases; nucleotides outside the gene matches: 5. Germline-derived CDR1 and CDR2 are LNHDA and SQIVND (reference sequence). The DNA for the CDR3 is TGTGCCACCACGGACAGGGTCACCGGGGAGCTGTTTTTT. It is translated as CATTDRVTGELFF.

The table lists this clone with a few counts. V usage is TRBV5-6 and J usage is TRBJ2-6, with a weak D call TRBD2 (5 bases). The CDR3 is 15 residues long. V lost 4 bases and J 4 bases, leaving 12 bases between the germline ends. CDR1 is SGHDT and CDR2 is YYEEEE in the germline V gene. CDR3 DNA sequence: TGTGCCAGCAGCCCGCCCGGGGAAGGGGCCAACGTCCTGACTTTC. Amino acid sequence: CASSPPGEGANVLTF.

The rearrangement uses TRBV27 and TRBJ1-6; D unclear. The CDR3 spans 14 residues. From germline, CDR1 is MNHEY and CDR2 SMNVEV (reference sequence). V dropped 3 bases and J dropped 3 bases, with 6 bases sitting between them. Here the CDR3 reads CASSLTVYNSPLHF. DNA of the CDR3: TGTGCCAGCAGTTTGACGGTCTATAATTCACCCCTCCACTTT.

The V gene is TRBV13, the J gene TRBJ2-2; D unclear. Germline values: CDR1 PRHDT, CDR2 FYEKMQ (reference sequence). CDR3 length equals 15 residues. The V gene lost 3 bases and the J gene lost 0 bases, with 8 bases spanning the gap. The CDR3, as DNA: TGTGCCAGCAGCTTCCGGACGGCGAACACCGGGGAGCTGTTTTTT. Protein sequence: CASSFRTANTGELFF.

The V gene is TRBV2, the J gene TRBJ1-5; D call uncertain. The V gene's germline CDR1 is SNHLY and CDR2 FYNNEI. The CDR3 is 13 amino acids. Between the trimmed V and J ends, which lost 8 bases and 3 bases, there was a span of 11 bases. CDR3 in amino acids: CASGASYNQPQHF. CDR3 in DNA: TGTGCCAGCGGAGCGAGCTACAATCAGCCCCAGCATTTT.

In this sample, this clone turned up a few times. The chain carries TRBV5-6 and TRBJ1-4, with TRBD1 matching 8 bases. This CDR3 has 15 residues. V trimming: 2 bases; J trimming: 8 bases; junction bases outside the gene matches: 8. Per the germline V gene, CDR1 is SGHDT and CDR2 is YYEEEE. The CDR3 DNA is TGTGCCAGCAGCTTATCAGGGGGCCTCCTCGAAAAACTGTTTTTT. It encodes CASSLSGGLLEKLFF.

The chain uses TRBV13 and TRBJ2-7; D not certain. Trimming stripped 6 bases from V and 1 base from J, with 10 bases between. This CDR3 spans 13 amino acids. Germline V lookup: CDR1 PRHDT, CDR2 FYEKMQ (reference sequence). The CDR3 region is CASSGLGSYEQYF. Here the CDR3 DNA reads TGTGCCAGCAGTGGTTTGGGGTCCTACGAGCAGTACTTC.

This clone was recorded a few times. The rearrangement joins TRBV14 to TRBJ1-1; weak D call: TRBD1 (6 bases). CDR3 size: 16 residues. CDR1 is SGHDN, CDR2 FVKESK, per germline. Trimming removed 2 bases from V and 2 bases from J, with 15 bases in between. This chain's CDR3 is CASSQFDRTVNTEAFF. The CDR3 bases are TGTGCCAGCAGCCAATTTGATCGGACAGTTAACACTGAAGCTTTCTTT.

The V call is TRBV4-2, the J call TRBJ1-6; 8 bases map to TRBD1. J was trimmed by 6 bases and V by 0 bases; bases with no gene match: 4. This CDR3 contains 16 residues. Germline CDR1 LGHNA, CDR2 YNFKEQ. The CDR3 region is CASSQDQGASNSPLHF. The CDR3, as DNA: TGTGCCAGCAGCCAAGATCAGGGGGCGAGTAATTCACCCCTCCACTTT.